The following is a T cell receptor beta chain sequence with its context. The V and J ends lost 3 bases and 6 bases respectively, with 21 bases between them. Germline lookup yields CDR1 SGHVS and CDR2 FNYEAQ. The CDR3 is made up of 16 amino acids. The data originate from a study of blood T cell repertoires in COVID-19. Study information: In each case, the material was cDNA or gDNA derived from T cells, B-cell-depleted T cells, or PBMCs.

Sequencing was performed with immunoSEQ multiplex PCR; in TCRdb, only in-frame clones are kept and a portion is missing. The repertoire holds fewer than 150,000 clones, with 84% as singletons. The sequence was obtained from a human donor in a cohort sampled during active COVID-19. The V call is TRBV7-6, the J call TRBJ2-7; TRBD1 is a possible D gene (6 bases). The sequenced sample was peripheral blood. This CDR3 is CASSFSLAGESSEQYF. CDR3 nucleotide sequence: TGTGCCAGCAGCTTTTCTCTGGCAGGGGAGTCGTCCGAGCAGTACTTC.